Each of the 18 T cell receptor beta chains below was sequenced from the same sample in a study of T cell responses to AZD1222 COVID-19 vaccine. Clones were sequenced by immunoSEQ multiplex PCR, and TCRdb holds only the in-frame ones, with some missing. The table has around 110,000 clones, over 80% seen once. Source: peripheral blood, taken 28 days after the second AZD1222 dose. Source of these receptors: an adult who received the AZD1222 COVID-19 vaccine.

The chain is built from TRBV19 and TRBJ1-1; 9 bases map to TRBD1. This CDR3 contains 13 residues. Germline assignment: CDR1 LNHDA and CDR2 SQIVND (reference sequence). V lost 4 bases, J lost 7 bases, and 4 bases stayed unmatched. In nucleotides, the CDR3 is TGTGCCAGTAGTACCACAGGGGGCGGTGAAGCTTTCTTT. Its translation: CASSTTGGGEAFF.

The chain employs TRBV27 and TRBJ2-3, with TRBD2 matching 9 bases. The length of the CDR3 is 17 residues. The germline V gene has CDR1 MNHEY and CDR2 SMNVEV (reference sequence). With V trimmed by 4 bases and J by 1 base, 9 bases remained unmatched. The CDR3 nucleotides are TGTGCCAGCAGTTCCCTAATAGCGGGAGAAGGCACAGATACGCAGTATTTT. This codes for CASSSLIAGEGTDTQYF.

This rearrangement joins TRBV12-3 or TRBV12-4 to TRBJ1-2; a weak D match, TRBD1 (6 bases). Trimming cost V 0 bases and J 7 bases, with 9 bases left between them. The CDR3 has 13 residues. The CDR3 spells CASSLAWGLGYTF. The CDR3 DNA reads TGTGCCAGCAGTTTAGCTTGGGGGCTTGGCTACACCTTC.

The CDR3 region has the DNA TGCGCCAGCAGCCAAGGTAACAGTCGCACGCCAAATTCACCCCTCCACTTT. It translates to CASSQGNSRTPNSPLHF. This rearrangement joins TRBV4-1 to TRBJ1-6; no clear D. There are 17 residues in the CDR3. Germline V gene sequence: CDR1 MGHRA, CDR2 YSYEKL. V lost 1 base, J lost 7 bases, and 17 bases lay in between.

V gene TRBV24-1 combines with J gene TRBJ2-1, with 7 nucleotides matching TRBD2. Germline V gene sequence: CDR1 KGHDR, CDR2 SFDVKD. The CDR3 is 15 amino acids. V was clipped by 4 bases and J by 4 bases; unmatched bases: 6. Here the CDR3 reads CATSDDGREYNEQFF. The CDR3 DNA reads as TGTGCCACCAGTGACGACGGGCGGGAGTACAATGAGCAGTTCTTC.

Here the CDR3 reads CASSLVVGQGTYGYTF. For the CDR3, the DNA is TGTGCCAGCAGCTTAGTTGTGGGACAGGGGACCTATGGCTACACCTTC. This rearrangement joins TRBV11-3 to TRBJ1-2, with 10 bases lining up with TRBD1. Looked up from germline, CDR1 is SGHNT and CDR2 is YENEEA. CDR3 length: 16 amino acids. V lost 1 base to trimming and J lost 4 bases; unmatched junction nucleotides: 6. The entire variable domain, with the rest obtained from reference TRBV11-3 and TRBJ1-2, is as follows: EAGVVQSPRYKIIEKKQPVAFWCNPISGHNTLYWYLQNLGQGPELLIRYENEEAVDDSQLPKDRFSAERLKGVDSTLKIQPAELGDSAVYLCASSLVVGQGTYGYTFGSGTRLTVV.

V usage is TRBV7-2 and J usage is TRBJ1-1; a weak D match, TRBD1 (5 bases). This CDR3 is 12 amino acids long. Trimming took 4 bases from V and 6 from J, leaving 9 bases between them. Per the germline V gene, CDR1 is SGHTA and CDR2 is FQGNSA. The CDR3, as DNA: TGTGCCAGCAGCTCTTTAGGGGCTGAAGCTTTCTTT. Translated: CASSSLGAEAFF. The entire variable domain, with the rest obtained from reference TRBV7-2 and TRBJ1-1, is as follows: GAGVSQSPSNKVTEKGKDVELRCDPISGHTALYWYRQSLGQGLEFLIYFQGNSAPDKSGLPSDRFSAERTGGSVSTLTIQRTQQEDSAVYLCASSSLGAEAFFGQGTRLTVV.

The chain has TRBV7-9 and TRBJ1-1; 9 bases agree with TRBD1. There are 14 residues in the CDR3. Trimming at V came to 5 bases and at J to 7 bases, leaving 8 bases not matched to a gene. Germline assignment: CDR1 SEHNR and CDR2 FQNEAQ (reference sequence). The CDR3 sequence is CASSPTGGVHEAFF. The CDR3 region has the DNA TGTGCCAGCAGCCCAACAGGGGGCGTTCATGAAGCTTTCTTT.

The chain joins TRBV19 to TRBJ1-5, with D perhaps TRBD1 (6 bases). The CDR3 covers 14 residues. V was shortened by 6 bases and J by 0 bases, with 9 bases between the two germline ends. Germline-derived CDR1 and CDR2 are LNHDA and SQIVND (reference sequence). DNA for the CDR3: TGTGCCAGTAGGGAACAGGGTAGCAATCAGCCCCAGCATTTT. It translates to CASREQGSNQPQHF.

The genes are TRBV7-9 and TRBJ1-2; D is uncertain. V was cut by 3 bases and J by 5 bases, with 7 bases left in between. Looked up from germline, CDR1 is SEHNR and CDR2 is FQNEAQ (reference sequence). This CDR3 is built from 12 residues. The DNA for the CDR3 is TGTGCCAGCAGCTTCGACGATTATGGCTACACCTTC. It specifies CASSFDDYGYTF.

The chain links TRBV6-5 to TRBJ1-2; D unresolved. V shed 8 bases and J shed 4 bases, with 14 bases lying between them. The V gene's germline CDR1 is MNHEY and CDR2 SVGAGI. This CDR3 has 13 residues. The CDR3 bases are TGTGCCAGCGCCCGGGATCCAGGCTATGGCTACACCTTC. Protein sequence: CASARDPGYGYTF.

This chain links TRBV28 with TRBJ2-7; 8 bases are a match to TRBD1. CDR3 length: 13 residues. Germline lookup yields CDR1 MDHEN and CDR2 SYDVKM. The junction had 3 bases not matched to a gene; V was cut back by 6 bases and J by 2 bases. DNA for the CDR3: TGTGCCAGCAGATCGGGACAGGCCTACGAGCAGTACTTC. Translating gives CASRSGQAYEQYF.

The genes are TRBV4-1 and TRBJ1-2, with D unresolved. With 1 base removed from V and 8 bases from J, the gap between germline ends came to 5 bases. This CDR3 contains 11 residues. Germline values: CDR1 MGHRA, CDR2 YSYEKL. This CDR3 is CASSQGGGYTF. Here the CDR3 DNA reads TGCGCCAGCAGCCAAGGAGGGGGCTACACCTTC.

The gene calls are TRBV12-3 or TRBV12-4 and TRBJ1-5; 7 bases agree with TRBD1. Unmatched junction bases numbered 0, after V lost 3 bases and J lost 4 bases. This CDR3 has 13 residues. The CDR3 sequence is CASSLTGNQPQHF. The DNA of the CDR3 is TGTGCCAGCAGTTTGACAGGGAATCAGCCCCAGCATTTT.

The chain employs TRBV24-1 and TRBJ2-3; 11 bases agree with TRBD2. The germline CDR1 and CDR2 sequences are KGHDR and SFDVKD. This CDR3 contains 16 residues. J gave up 6 bases and V 3 bases, and 7 bases lay outside the gene matches. The chain's CDR3 is CATSDSPGLAVDTQYF. The CDR3 nucleotides are TGTGCCACCAGTGATAGCCCGGGACTAGCGGTGGATACGCAGTATTTT.

This chain joins TRBV27 and TRBJ1-2, with a weak D call TRBD1 (5 bases). This CDR3 spans 14 amino acids. V was clipped by 2 bases and J by 2 bases, with 9 bases between them. CDR1 is MNHEY and CDR2 is SMNVEV in the germline V gene (reference sequence). CDR3 in DNA: TGTGCCAGCAGTTTAAGGGGCAGGAACTATGGCTACACCTTC. Translating gives CASSLRGRNYGYTF.

This rearrangement joins TRBV4-3 to TRBJ1-6; D gene uncertain. The germline V gene encodes CDR1 LGHNA and CDR2 YSLEER. Trimming shortened V by 0 bases and J by 10 bases, and 10 bases separated the two germline ends. The CDR3 is made up of 14 amino acids. The CDR3 loop is CASSQESQRSPLHF. CDR3 nucleotides: TGCGCCAGCAGCCAAGAAAGCCAGAGGTCACCCCTCCACTTT.

The chain joins TRBV7-8 to TRBJ1-5; 8 bases are a match to TRBD1. The length of the CDR3 is 18 residues. The junction had 12 bases not matched to a gene; V was cut back by 5 bases and J by 0 bases. In germline, CDR1 is SGHVS, CDR2 FQNEAQ. In nucleotides, the CDR3 is TGTGCCAGCAGCATCGGCCAGGGGGCCTCTTATAGCAATCAGCCCCAGCATTTT. This codes for CASSIGQGASYSNQPQHF. Filled out from reference TRBV7-8 and TRBJ1-5, the complete variable domain reads GAGVSQSPRYKVAKRGQDVALRCDPISGHVSLFWYQQALGQGPEFLTYFQNEAQLDKSGLPSDRFFAERPEGSVSTLKIQRTQQEDSAVYLCASSIGQGASYSNQPQHFGDGTRLSIL.